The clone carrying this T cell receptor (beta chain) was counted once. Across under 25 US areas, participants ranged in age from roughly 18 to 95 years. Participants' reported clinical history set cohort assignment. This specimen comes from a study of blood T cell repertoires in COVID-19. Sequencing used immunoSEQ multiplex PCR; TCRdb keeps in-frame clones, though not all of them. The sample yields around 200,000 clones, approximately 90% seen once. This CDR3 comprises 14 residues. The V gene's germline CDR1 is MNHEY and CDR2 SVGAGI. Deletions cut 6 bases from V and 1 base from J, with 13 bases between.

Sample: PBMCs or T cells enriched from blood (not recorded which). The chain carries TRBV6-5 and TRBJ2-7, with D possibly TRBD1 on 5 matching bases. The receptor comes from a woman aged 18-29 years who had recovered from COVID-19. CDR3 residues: CASSRKQASYEQYF. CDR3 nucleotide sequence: TGTGCCAGCAGCCGAAAACAGGCGTCCTACGAGCAGTACTTC.